Listed here are 28 T cell receptor beta chains from one sample, sequenced in a study of CD8+ T cells in alopecia areata. The sequencing template was cDNA reverse transcribed from extracted RNA. Repertoires were generated with immunoSEQ multiplex PCR, while TCRdb's copy carries only in-frame clones and drops some. The data show about 150,000 clones, with roughly 50% seen just once and more than 6.5% held by the top ten. Sequenced sample: CD4+ T cells sorted from blood. The receptors stem from a human donor with alopecia areata.

This chain connects TRBV28 to TRBJ2-5; no firm D call. CDR3 size: 9 residues. In germline, CDR1 is MDHEN, CDR2 SYDVKM. V shed 8 bases and J shed 6 bases, with 4 bases lying between them. CDR3 loop: CASGQTQYF. DNA of the CDR3: TGTGCCAGCGGACAGACCCAGTACTTC.

The rearrangement joins TRBV15 to TRBJ1-2; 7 nucleotides match TRBD1. CDR3 length: 15 residues. Per germline, CDR1 LNHNV and CDR2 YYDKDF (reference sequence). V shed 1 base, J shed 4 bases, and the junction held 6 bases outside the gene matches. The CDR3 nucleotides are TGTGCCACCAGCAGAGGGACAGGATGGACCTATGGCTACACCTTC. Its protein product is CATSRGTGWTYGYTF.

The J gene is TRBJ2-7, the V gene TRBV7-9; D is possibly TRBD1 (7 bases). The CDR3 runs to 14 residues. Trimming took off 5 bases at V and 5 bases at J, with 16 bases between the two ends. The germline CDR1 and CDR2 sequences are SEHNR and FQNEAQ (reference sequence). CDR3 nucleotide sequence: TGTGCCAGCAGCCCTCGTAGCAGGGGGGACGAGCAGTACTTC. Its protein product is CASSPRSRGDEQYF.

The chain carries TRBV5-1 and TRBJ2-3; possible D gene TRBD1, 6 bases. Germline V CDR1 and CDR2: SGHRS, YFSETQ. This CDR3 comprises 14 residues. Trimming took off 3 bases at V and 1 base at J, with 9 bases between the two ends. CDR3 loop: CASSSRTGTDTQYF. CDR3 nucleotide sequence: TGCGCCAGCAGCTCTCGGACAGGCACAGATACGCAGTATTTT.

The chain links TRBV30 to TRBJ1-5; 8 nucleotides match TRBD1. The CDR3 runs 19 residues. CDR1 is GTSNPN and CDR2 is SVGIG in the germline V gene (reference sequence). V shed 1 base and J 0 bases; nucleotides not matched to a gene: 14. This CDR3 reads CAWSGKPGGGGYSNQPQHF. CDR3 nucleotides: TGTGCCTGGAGTGGGAAGCCAGGGGGCGGGGGTTATAGCAATCAGCCCCAGCATTTT.

This chain links TRBV29-1 with TRBJ2-5, with D perhaps matching TRBD2 (6 bases). Germline V gene sequence: CDR1 SQVTM, CDR2 ANQGSEA. This CDR3 spans 11 amino acids. V was pared by 8 bases and J by 4 bases, with 11 bases between. The CDR3 region is CSLRAGETQYF. The CDR3 DNA is TGCAGCCTTAGAGCGGGAGAGACCCAGTACTTC. Supplemented by reference TRBV29-1 and TRBJ2-5, the full variable domain reads SAVISQKPSRDICQRGTSLTIQCQVDSQVTMMFWYRQQPGQSLTLIATANQGSEATYESGFVIDKFPISRPNLTFSTLTVSNMSPEDSSIYLCSLRAGETQYFGPGTRLLVL.

V usage is TRBV29-1 and J usage is TRBJ1-2; weak D call: TRBD1 (5 bases). CDR3 length: 11 residues. The V end lost 5 bases, the J end lost 8 bases, and 12 bases lay between the germline ends. CDR1 is SQVTM, CDR2 ANQGSEA, per germline. The CDR3 spells CSVTGDGGYTF. CDR3 DNA sequence: TGCAGCGTTACGGGGGATGGCGGCTACACCTTC.

The rearrangement links TRBV6-5 to TRBJ2-1; 9 nucleotides line up with TRBD1. The V gene's germline CDR1 is MNHEY and CDR2 SVGAGI. V dropped 6 bases and J dropped 8; count of bases not matched to a gene: 5. The CDR3 is 13 residues long. The CDR3 sequence: CASRPNRGHEQFF. CDR3 DNA sequence: TGTGCCAGCAGACCGAACAGGGGGCATGAGCAGTTCTTC.

This clone was seen a few times. Other DNA sequences within the sample encode an identical CDR3. The rearrangement links TRBV20-1 to TRBJ2-1; D unclear. The germline V and J ends were trimmed by 4 bases and 6 bases, with 4 bases remaining between them. Germline V lookup: CDR1 DFQATT, CDR2 SNEGSKA (reference sequence). The CDR3 loop spans 10 amino acids. The CDR3 DNA reads as TGCAGTGCTAAAGGCAATGAGCAGTTCTTC. Its protein product is CSAKGNEQFF.

V and J are TRBV29-1 and TRBJ2-5; D is ambiguous. The germline gives CDR1 SQVTM, CDR2 ANQGSEA. CDR3 length: 14 amino acids. The V gene lost 6 bases and the J gene lost 7 bases, with 21 bases spanning the gap. CDR3 residues: CSVRIKDLLWTQYF. DNA for the CDR3: TGCAGCGTGAGGATTAAGGACCTCCTTTGGACCCAGTACTTC. The complete variable domain, with remaining parts taken from reference TRBV29-1 and TRBJ2-5, reads SAVISQKPSRDICQRGTSLTIQCQVDSQVTMMFWYRQQPGQSLTLIATANQGSEATYESGFVIDKFPISRPNLTFSTLTVSNMSPEDSSIYLCSVRIKDLLWTQYFGPGTRLLVL.

The gene calls are TRBV30 and TRBJ1-5; TRBD1 aligns across 9 bases. Looked up from germline, CDR1 is GTSNPN and CDR2 is SVGIG (reference sequence). This CDR3 has 16 amino acids. Trimming at V came to 2 bases and at J to 3 bases, leaving 8 bases not matched to a gene. The CDR3 reads CAWSMKGQGLNQPQHF. CDR3 in DNA: TGTGCCTGGAGTATGAAGGGACAGGGACTCAATCAGCCCCAGCATTTT. The variable domain in full, with the rest retrieved from reference TRBV30 and TRBJ1-5, is SQTIHQWPATLVQPVGSPLSLECTVEGTSNPNLYWYRQAAGRGLQLLFYSVGIGQISSEVPQNLSASRPQDRQFILSSKKLLLSDSGFYLCAWSMKGQGLNQPQHFGDGTRLSIL.

In its sample, this clone was seen a few times. V and J are TRBV19 and TRBJ2-7, with D perhaps TRBD1 (6 bases). The CDR3 contains 14 residues. Germline lookup yields CDR1 LNHDA and CDR2 SQIVND (reference sequence). V gave up 5 bases and J gave up 3 bases, with 14 bases separating them. Here the CDR3 reads CASSVGQRNYEQYF. In nucleotides, the CDR3 is TGTGCCAGTAGTGTTGGACAGCGCAACTACGAGCAGTACTTC.

In DNA form, the CDR3 reads TGTGCCAGCAGTTTCACACCGGGACTAGCGGACGACTACGAGCAGTACTTC. As protein: CASSFTPGLADDYEQYF. The V and J genes are TRBV28 and TRBJ2-7; 11 nucleotides align to TRBD2. This CDR3 has 17 residues. Germline values: CDR1 MDHEN, CDR2 SYDVKM. After removal of 3 bases from V and 3 bases from J, the junction contained 10 bases not matched to a gene.

The chain recombines TRBV5-1 with TRBJ2-1; 8 nucleotides align to TRBD1. With 2 bases clipped from V and 9 bases from J, the junction kept 4 bases outside the gene matches. Germline CDR1 SGHRS, CDR2 YFSETQ. The length of the CDR3 is 13 residues. For the CDR3, the DNA is TGCGCCAGCAGCTTCGGGACAGGTAGTGAGCAGTTCTTC. It codes for CASSFGTGSEQFF.

This clone turned up a few times. The chain uses TRBV18 and TRBJ2-1; D not certain. V lost 3 bases and J 9 bases, leaving 15 bases between the germline ends. The CDR3 consists of 14 residues. Per the germline V gene, CDR1 is KGHSH and CDR2 is LQKENI. CDR3: CASSPPGETGEQFF. The CDR3 DNA reads as TGTGCCAGCTCACCTCCGGGCGAGACGGGTGAGCAGTTCTTC.

The chain has TRBV29-1 and TRBJ2-5, with D perhaps given as TRBD1 or TRBD2 (6 bases each). Germline V gives CDR1 SQVTM, CDR2 ANQGSEA. V was clipped by 5 bases and J by 5 bases, with 18 bases between them. The CDR3 runs to 14 residues. CDR3 loop: CSVSSQRGHETQYF. DNA for the CDR3: TGCAGCGTTTCTTCCCAACGGGGGCATGAGACCCAGTACTTC.

V and J are TRBV5-4 and TRBJ2-3; D is uncertain. CDR3 size: 11 residues. Germline V lookup: CDR1 SGHNT, CDR2 YYREEE (reference sequence). Trimming cost V 2 bases and J 4 bases, with 2 bases left between them. CDR3 bases: TGTGCCAGCAGCTTTGCAGATACGCAGTATTTT. It yields the protein CASSFADTQYF.

This clone was observed a few times. This chain links TRBV7-3 with TRBJ1-1, with D tentatively TRBD1 (5 bases). CDR1 is SGHTA and CDR2 is FQGTGA in the germline V gene. Trimming removed 1 base at V and 4 bases at J, with 13 bases between. The CDR3 is 15 residues long. In nucleotides, the CDR3 is TGTGCCAGCAGCTTAAGGGGAAGGGGTGGCACTGAAGCTTTCTTT. Translating gives CASSLRGRGGTEAFF.

J is TRBJ2-7 and V is TRBV5-1, with 8 nucleotides matching TRBD2. The CDR3 loop spans 13 amino acids. V lost 4 bases to trimming and J lost 7 bases; unmatched junction nucleotides: 7. Germline V gives CDR1 SGHRS, CDR2 YFSETQ. CDR3 DNA sequence: TGCGCCAGCAGCCCGGGACTAGGGGTTGAGCAGTACTTC. Encoded protein: CASSPGLGVEQYF. The full variable domain, rest sourced from reference TRBV5-1 and TRBJ2-7, is KAGVTQTPRYLIKTRGQQVTLSCSPISGHRSVSWYQQTPGQGLQFLFEYFSETQRNKGNFPGRFSGRQFSNSRSEMNVSTLELGDSALYLCASSPGLGVEQYFGPGTRLTVT.

This clone has only a few counts. The chain joins TRBV11-2 to TRBJ2-1; D is tentatively TRBD1 or TRBD2 (5 bases each). Germline V gives CDR1 SGHAT, CDR2 FQNNGV. Trimming stripped 5 bases from V and 3 bases from J, with 17 bases between. CDR3 length: 16 amino acids. Written as DNA, the CDR3 is TGTGCCAGCAGCCGGGCCGGGACGTCCGACTACAATGAGCAGTTCTTC. Translated: CASSRAGTSDYNEQFF.

This clone is a singleton in its sample. V and J are TRBV4-1 and TRBJ1-5, with D unclear. The CDR3 is 13 amino acids. V was shortened by 1 base and J by 4 bases, with 5 bases between the two germline ends. Germline V gives CDR1 MGHRA, CDR2 YSYEKL. The CDR3 DNA is TGCGCCAGCAGCCAAGGGAATAATCAGCCCCAGCATTTT. As protein: CASSQGNNQPQHF.

J is TRBJ2-2 and V is TRBV2, with 10 bases aligning to TRBD2. The ends lost 7 bases at V and 4 bases at J; junction bases unmatched: 12. Per the germline V gene, CDR1 is SNHLY and CDR2 is FYNNEI. This CDR3 comprises 17 residues. The CDR3: CASTPRASGSGTGELFF. CDR3 bases: TGTGCCAGCACGCCTAGGGCTAGCGGGAGTGGCACCGGGGAGCTGTTTTTT.

This sequence joins TRBV7-3 and TRBJ2-5, with D perhaps assigned TRBD1 or TRBD2 (5 bases each). CDR1 and CDR2 from the germline V gene are SGHTA and FQGTGA. The CDR3 has 17 residues. V gave up 0 bases and J gave up 0 bases, with 14 bases separating them. The CDR3, as DNA: TGTGCCAGCAGCTTAACCGGGGACCCCCCGTACCAAGAGACCCAGTACTTC. This codes for CASSLTGDPPYQETQYF.

The chain has TRBV28 and TRBJ2-3; the match to TRBD2 covers 7 bases. V gave up 5 bases and J gave up 8 bases; unmatched junction bases: 22. CDR3 size: 18 residues. In germline, CDR1 is MDHEN, CDR2 SYDVKM. Here the CDR3 DNA reads TGTGCCAGCAGTCCCCAGTTGGCGGGAGTATGGAGGGGTGGTACGCAGTATTTT. It codes for CASSPQLAGVWRGGTQYF.

V usage is TRBV18 and J usage is TRBJ2-5; perhaps TRBD2 as D (6 bases). Germline V gives CDR1 KGHSH, CDR2 LQKENI. The CDR3 is 14 residues long. V lost 6 bases, J lost 5 bases, and 16 bases lay in between. The CDR3 is CASSAAGRMETQYF. The CDR3 bases are TGTGCCAGCTCTGCGGCGGGAAGGATGGAGACCCAGTACTTC.

The V call is TRBV23-1, the J call TRBJ2-2; D gene ambiguous. TRBV23-1 belongs to the ORF category, with a function that is uncertain. The CDR3 covers 10 residues. The V and J ends lost 10 bases and 5 bases respectively, with 5 bases between them. The CDR3 reads CAILTGELFF. The CDR3 DNA sequence: TGCGCCATACTAACCGGGGAGCTGTTTTTT.

CDR3 bases: TGTGCCAGCAGGAATCCGGGACAGAGTAATGAAAAACTGTTTTTT. The encoded protein is CASRNPGQSNEKLFF. This sequence joins TRBV6-5 and TRBJ1-4; 7 bases are shared with TRBD1. Trimming at V came to 6 bases and at J to 4 bases, leaving 8 bases not matched to a gene. CDR1 and CDR2 from the germline V gene are MNHEY and SVGAGI. The CDR3 loop spans 15 amino acids.

The chain couples TRBV30 to TRBJ1-3, with D unclear. The CDR3 sequence is 13 residues long. The V gene's germline CDR1 is GTSNPN and CDR2 SVGIG (reference sequence). V lost 4 bases, J lost 0 bases, and 7 bases lay in between. The CDR3 coding sequence is TGTGCCTGGACGGGCGACTCTGGAAACACCATATATTTT. Amino acids: CAWTGDSGNTIYF.